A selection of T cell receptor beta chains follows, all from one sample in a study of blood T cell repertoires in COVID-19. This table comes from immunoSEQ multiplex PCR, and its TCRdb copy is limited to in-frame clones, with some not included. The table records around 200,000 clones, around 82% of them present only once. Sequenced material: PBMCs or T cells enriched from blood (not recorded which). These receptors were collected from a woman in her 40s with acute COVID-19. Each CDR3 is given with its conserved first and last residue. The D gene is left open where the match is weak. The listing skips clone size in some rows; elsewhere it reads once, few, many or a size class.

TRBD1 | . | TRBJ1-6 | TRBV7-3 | CASSLGDRAYRSPLHF | TGTGCCAGCAGCTTAGGGGACAGGGCTTACAGGTCACCCCTCCACTTT
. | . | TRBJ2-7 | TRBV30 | CAWSRRSSYEQYF | TGTGCCTGGAGTCGGCGGAGCTCCTACGAGCAGTACTTC
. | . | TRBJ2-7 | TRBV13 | CASSQGGYYEQYF | TGTGCCAGCAGCCAGGGGGGATACTACGAGCAGTACTTC
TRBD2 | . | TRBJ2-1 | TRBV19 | CASSMAGSGGKYNEQFF | TGTGCCAGTAGTATGGCAGGTAGCGGGGGGAAATACAATGAGCAGTTCTTC
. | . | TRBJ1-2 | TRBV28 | CASSFVAGVYGYTF | TGTGCCAGCAGTTTTGTTGCAGGGGTCTATGGCTACACCTTC
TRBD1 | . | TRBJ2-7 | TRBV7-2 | CASSLVGAGGRYEQYF | TGTGCCAGCAGCTTAGTGGGGGCAGGGGGTAGGTACGAGCAGTACTTC
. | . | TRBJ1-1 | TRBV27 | CASSLTVNTEAFF | TGTGCCAGCAGTTTAACGGTGAACACTGAAGCTTTCTTT
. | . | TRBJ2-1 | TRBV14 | CASSQESREFDEQFF | TGTGCCAGCAGCCAAGAGTCACGGGAGTTCGATGAGCAGTTCTTC
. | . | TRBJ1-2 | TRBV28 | CASSSLANGYTF | TGTGCCAGCAGTTCCCTGGCCAATGGCTACACCTTC
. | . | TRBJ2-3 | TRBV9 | CASSVGGGGTDTQYF | TGTGCCAGCAGCGTAGGGGGAGGTGGCACAGATACGCAGTATTTT
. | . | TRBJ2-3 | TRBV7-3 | CASSLTGGRTDTQYF | TGTGCCAGCAGCTTAACGGGGGGGCGTACAGATACGCAGTATTTT
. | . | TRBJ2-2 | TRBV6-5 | CASSYPGTGELFF | TGTGCCAGCAGTTACCCGGGCACCGGGGAGCTGTTTTTT
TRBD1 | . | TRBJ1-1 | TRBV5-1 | CASSPRTGGVMNTEAFF | TGCGCCAGCAGCCCCCGGACAGGGGGCGTCATGAACACTGAAGCTTTCTTT
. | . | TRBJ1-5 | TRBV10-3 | CAISESRPGSNSNQPQHF | TGTGCCATCAGTGAGTCGCGGCCAGGGTCAAATAGCAATCAGCCCCAGCATTTT
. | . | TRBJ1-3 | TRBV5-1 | CASSSGILSGNTIYF | TGCGCCAGCAGTAGCGGGATACTCTCTGGAAACACCATATATTTT
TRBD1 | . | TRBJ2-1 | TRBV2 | CASSAGTGGNEQFF | TGTGCCAGCAGTGCGGGGACAGGGGGAAATGAGCAGTTCTTC
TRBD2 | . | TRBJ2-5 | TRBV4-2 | CASSQLAGGGDRETQYF | TGTGCCAGCAGCCAACTTGCGGGCGGGGGGGACCGAGAGACCCAGTACTTC
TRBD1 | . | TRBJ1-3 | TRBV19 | CASSIGGTAPSSGNTIYF | TGTGCCAGTAGTATTGGAGGGACAGCGCCAAGCTCTGGAAACACCATATATTTT
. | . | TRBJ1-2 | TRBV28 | CASSSSGVKGYTF | TGTGCCAGCAGTTCCTCAGGGGTGAAAGGCTACACCTTC
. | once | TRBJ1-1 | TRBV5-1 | CASSREVRSTEAFF | TGCGCCAGCAGTCGCGAGGTACGGAGCACTGAAGCTTTCTTT